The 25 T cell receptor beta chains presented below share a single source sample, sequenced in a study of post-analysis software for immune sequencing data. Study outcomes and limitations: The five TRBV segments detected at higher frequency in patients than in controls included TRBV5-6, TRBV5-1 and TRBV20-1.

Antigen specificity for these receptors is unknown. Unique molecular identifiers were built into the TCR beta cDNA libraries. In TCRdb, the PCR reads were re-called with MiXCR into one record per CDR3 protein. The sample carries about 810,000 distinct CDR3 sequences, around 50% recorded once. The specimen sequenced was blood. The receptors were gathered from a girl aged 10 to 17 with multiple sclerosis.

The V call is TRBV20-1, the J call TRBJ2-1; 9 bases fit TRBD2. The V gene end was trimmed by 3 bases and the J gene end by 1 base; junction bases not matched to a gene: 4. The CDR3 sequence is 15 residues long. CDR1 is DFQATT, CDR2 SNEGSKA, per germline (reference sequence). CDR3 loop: CSASKLAGSYNEQFF. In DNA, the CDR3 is TGCAGTGCTAGTAAGCTAGCGGGATCCTACAATGAGCAGTTCTTC.

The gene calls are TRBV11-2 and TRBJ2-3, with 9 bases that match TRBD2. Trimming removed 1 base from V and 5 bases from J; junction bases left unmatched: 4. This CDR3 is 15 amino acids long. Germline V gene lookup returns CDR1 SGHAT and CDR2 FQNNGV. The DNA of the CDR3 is TGTGCCAGCAGCTTAGCGCGGGGGGGCTTAGATACGCAGTATTTT. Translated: CASSLARGGLDTQYF.

In nucleotides, the CDR3 is TGCGCCAGCAGCTTGGTTCTAGCGGGGGGGCCGACAGATACGCAGTATTTT. Protein product: CASSLVLAGGPTDTQYF. The V call is TRBV5-1, the J call TRBJ2-3; 12 bases map to TRBD2. V was pared by 0 bases and J by 3 bases, with 5 bases of the junction left unmatched. The CDR3 covers 17 residues. The germline V gene has CDR1 SGHRS and CDR2 YFSETQ.

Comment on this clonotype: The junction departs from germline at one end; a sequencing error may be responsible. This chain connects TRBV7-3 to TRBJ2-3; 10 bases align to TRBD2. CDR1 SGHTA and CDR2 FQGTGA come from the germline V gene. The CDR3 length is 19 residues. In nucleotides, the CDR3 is TGTGCCAGCAGCCTACGACCGAGAGTAGCGGGAGGCCTCACAGATACGCGGTATTTT. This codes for CASSLRPRVAGGLTDTRYF.

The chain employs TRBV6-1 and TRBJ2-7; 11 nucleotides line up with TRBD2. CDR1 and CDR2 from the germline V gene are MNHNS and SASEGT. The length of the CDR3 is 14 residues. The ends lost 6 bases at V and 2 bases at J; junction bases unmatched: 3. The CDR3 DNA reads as TGTGCCAGCAGACCTAGCGGGGGGACCTACGAGCAGTACTTC. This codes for CASRPSGGTYEQYF.

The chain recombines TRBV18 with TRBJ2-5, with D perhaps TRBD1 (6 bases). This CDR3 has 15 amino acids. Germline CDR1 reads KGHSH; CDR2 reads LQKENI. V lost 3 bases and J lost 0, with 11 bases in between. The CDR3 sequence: CASSPQGNHQETQYF. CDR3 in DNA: TGTGCCAGCTCACCCCAGGGGAACCACCAAGAGACCCAGTACTTC.

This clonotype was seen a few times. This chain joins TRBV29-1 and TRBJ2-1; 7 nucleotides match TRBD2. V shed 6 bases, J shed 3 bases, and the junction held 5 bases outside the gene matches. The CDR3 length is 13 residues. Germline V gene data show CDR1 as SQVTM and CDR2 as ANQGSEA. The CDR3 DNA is TGCAGCGTGGGAGGGGTAGTCTACAATGAGCAGTTCTTC. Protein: CSVGGVVYNEQFF.

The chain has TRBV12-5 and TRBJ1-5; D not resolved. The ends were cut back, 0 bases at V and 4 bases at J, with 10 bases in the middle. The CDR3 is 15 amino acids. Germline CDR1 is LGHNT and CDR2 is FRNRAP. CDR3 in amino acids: CASGLVIPPNQPQHF. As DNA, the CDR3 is TGTGCTAGTGGTTTGGTAATCCCTCCTAATCAGCCCCAGCATTTT. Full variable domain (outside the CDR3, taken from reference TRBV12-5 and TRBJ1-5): DARVTQTPRHKVTEMGQEVTMRCQPILGHNTVFWYRQTMMQGLELLAYFRNRAPLDDSGMPKDRFSAEMPDATLATLKIQPSEPRDSAVYFCASGLVIPPNQPQHFGDGTRLSIL.

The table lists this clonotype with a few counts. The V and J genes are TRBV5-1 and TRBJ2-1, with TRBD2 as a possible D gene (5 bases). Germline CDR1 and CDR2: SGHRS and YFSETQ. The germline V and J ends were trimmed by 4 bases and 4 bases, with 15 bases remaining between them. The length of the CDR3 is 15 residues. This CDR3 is CASSPQGTGYNEQFF. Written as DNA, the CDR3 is TGCGCCAGCAGCCCCCAAGGTACGGGATACAATGAGCAGTTCTTC.

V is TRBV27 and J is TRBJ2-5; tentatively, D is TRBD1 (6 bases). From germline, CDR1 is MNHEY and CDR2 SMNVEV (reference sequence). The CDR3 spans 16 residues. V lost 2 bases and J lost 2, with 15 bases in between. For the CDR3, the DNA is TGTGCCAGCAGTTTACTCATCGGGCAGGGGCAAGAGACCCAGTACTTC. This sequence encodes CASSLLIGQGQETQYF.

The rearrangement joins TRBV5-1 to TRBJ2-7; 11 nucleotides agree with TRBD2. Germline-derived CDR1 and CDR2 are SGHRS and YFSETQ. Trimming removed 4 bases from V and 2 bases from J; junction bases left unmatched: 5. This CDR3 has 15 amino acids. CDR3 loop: CASSDELAGAYEQYF. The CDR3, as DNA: TGCGCCAGCAGCGACGAACTAGCGGGAGCCTACGAGCAGTACTTC.

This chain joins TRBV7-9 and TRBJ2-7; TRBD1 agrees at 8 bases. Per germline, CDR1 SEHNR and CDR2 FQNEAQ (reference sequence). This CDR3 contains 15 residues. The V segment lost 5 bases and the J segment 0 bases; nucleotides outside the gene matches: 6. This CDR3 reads CASSHLTGVSYEQYF. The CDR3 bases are TGTGCCAGCAGCCACCTGACAGGGGTCTCCTACGAGCAGTACTTC.

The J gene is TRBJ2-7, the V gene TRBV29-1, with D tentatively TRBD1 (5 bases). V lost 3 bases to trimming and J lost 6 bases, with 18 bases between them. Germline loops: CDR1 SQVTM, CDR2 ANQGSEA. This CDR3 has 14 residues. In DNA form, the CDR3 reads TGCAGCGTTGAGTCAACAGGTCCCACGCGCGAGCAGTACTTC. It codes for CSVESTGPTREQYF.

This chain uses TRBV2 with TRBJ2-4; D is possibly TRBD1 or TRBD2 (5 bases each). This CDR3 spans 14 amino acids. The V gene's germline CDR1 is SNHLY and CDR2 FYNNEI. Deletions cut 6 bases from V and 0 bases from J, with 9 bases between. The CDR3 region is CASRRGIAKNIQYF. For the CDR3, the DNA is TGTGCCAGCAGGAGGGGAATAGCCAAAAACATTCAGTACTTC.

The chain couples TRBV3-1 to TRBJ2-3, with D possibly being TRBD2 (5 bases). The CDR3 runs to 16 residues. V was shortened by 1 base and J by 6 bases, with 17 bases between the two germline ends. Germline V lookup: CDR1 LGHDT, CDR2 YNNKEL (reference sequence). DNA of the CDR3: TGTGCCAGCAGCCAAGTTCTTGGAGGACGTACGGATACGCAGTATTTT. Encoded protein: CASSQVLGGRTDTQYF.

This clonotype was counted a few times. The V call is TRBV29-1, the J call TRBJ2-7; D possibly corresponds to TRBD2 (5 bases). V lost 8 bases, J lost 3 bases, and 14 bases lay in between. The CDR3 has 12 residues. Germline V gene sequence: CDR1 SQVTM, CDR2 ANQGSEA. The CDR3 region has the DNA TGCAGCACCCGGCAGGCGGGCTACGAGCAGTACTTC. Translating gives CSTRQAGYEQYF.

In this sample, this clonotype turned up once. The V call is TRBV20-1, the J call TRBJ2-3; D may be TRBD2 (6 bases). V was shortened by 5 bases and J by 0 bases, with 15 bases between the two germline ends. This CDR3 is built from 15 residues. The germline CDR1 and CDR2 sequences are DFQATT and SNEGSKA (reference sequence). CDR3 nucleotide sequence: TGCAGTGCTCGTCCGGGTAGCGGAAGCACAGATACGCAGTATTTT. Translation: CSARPGSGSTDTQYF.

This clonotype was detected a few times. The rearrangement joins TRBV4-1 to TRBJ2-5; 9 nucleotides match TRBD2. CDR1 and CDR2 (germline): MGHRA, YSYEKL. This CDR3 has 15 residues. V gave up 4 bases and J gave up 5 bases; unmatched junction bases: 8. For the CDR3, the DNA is TGCGCCAGCAGCCTGGGTGAAGGACTAGCGGAGACCCAGTACTTC. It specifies CASSLGEGLAETQYF.

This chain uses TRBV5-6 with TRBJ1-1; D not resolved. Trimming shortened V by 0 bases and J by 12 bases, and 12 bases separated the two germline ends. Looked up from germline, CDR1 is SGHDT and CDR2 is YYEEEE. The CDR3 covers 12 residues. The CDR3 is CASSLGKRATFF. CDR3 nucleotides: TGTGCCAGCAGCTTGGGAAAGAGGGCAACTTTCTTT.

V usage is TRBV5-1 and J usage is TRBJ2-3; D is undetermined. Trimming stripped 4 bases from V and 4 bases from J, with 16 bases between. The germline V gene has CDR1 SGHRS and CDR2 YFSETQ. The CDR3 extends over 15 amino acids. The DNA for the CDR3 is TGCGCCAGCAGCCCCGACTCCGCCCGCCCAGATACGCAGTATTTT. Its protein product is CASSPDSARPDTQYF.

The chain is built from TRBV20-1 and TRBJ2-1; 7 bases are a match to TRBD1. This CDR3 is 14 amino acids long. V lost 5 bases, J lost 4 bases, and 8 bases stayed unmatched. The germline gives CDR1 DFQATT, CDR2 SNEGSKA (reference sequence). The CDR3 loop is CSALGTDYYNEQFF. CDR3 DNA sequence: TGCAGTGCTCTCGGGACAGACTATTACAATGAGCAGTTCTTC.

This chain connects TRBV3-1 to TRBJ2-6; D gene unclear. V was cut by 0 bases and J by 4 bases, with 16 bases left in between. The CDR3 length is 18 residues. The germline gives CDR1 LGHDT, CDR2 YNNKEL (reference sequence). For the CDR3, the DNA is TGTGCCAGCAGCCAAGAGTTGAGCTCTCTCTCGGGGGCCAACGTCCTGACTTTC. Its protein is CASSQELSSLSGANVLTF. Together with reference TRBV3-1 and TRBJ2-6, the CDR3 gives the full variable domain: DTAVSQTPKYLVTQMGNDKSIKCEQNLGHDTMYWYKQDSKKFLKIMFSYNNKELIINETVPNRFSPKSPDKAHLNLHINSLELGDSAVYFCASSQELSSLSGANVLTFGAGSRLTVL.

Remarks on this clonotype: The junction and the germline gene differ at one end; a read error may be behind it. CDR3 nucleotides: TGCGGTGCTGCGGCCCTCGAGTTAGCGGGAGGTAGGAATGAGCAGTTCTTC. This gives the protein CGAAALELAGGRNEQFF. This rearrangement joins TRBV20-1 to TRBJ2-1; 10 bases map to TRBD2. The germline V gene encodes CDR1 DFQATT and CDR2 SNEGSKA (reference sequence). This CDR3 is 17 amino acids long.

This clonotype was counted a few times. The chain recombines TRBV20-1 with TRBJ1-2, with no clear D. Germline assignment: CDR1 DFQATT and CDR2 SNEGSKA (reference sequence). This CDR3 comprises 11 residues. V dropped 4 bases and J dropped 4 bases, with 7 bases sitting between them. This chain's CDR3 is CSATVIYGYTF. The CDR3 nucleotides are TGCAGTGCTACAGTCATCTATGGCTACACCTTC.

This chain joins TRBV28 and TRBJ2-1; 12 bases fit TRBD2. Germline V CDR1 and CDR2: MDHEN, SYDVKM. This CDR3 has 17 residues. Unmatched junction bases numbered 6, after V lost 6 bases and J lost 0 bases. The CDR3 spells CASRTSGGASSYNEQFF. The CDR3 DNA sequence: TGTGCCAGCAGGACTAGCGGGGGAGCCAGCTCCTACAATGAGCAGTTCTTC.